The clone carrying this T cell receptor (beta chain) was observed a few times. A J-beta primer mix and a sample-barcoded 5' primer were used in a second PCR of about 7 to 12 cycles. TCRdb redid the calling of the 5' RACE reads with MiXCR, one entry per CDR3 protein. In the table there are hundreds of thousands of distinct CDR3 sequences, roughly 20% of which are singletons. The entry originates in a study of blood T cells in healthy people across ages. The germline V and J ends were trimmed by 4 bases and 10 bases, with 15 bases remaining between them. The CDR3 totals 13 residues. Germline CDR1 and CDR2: LGHDT and YNNKEL (reference sequence).

The sequencing sample was made of blood. The rearrangement joins TRBV3-1 to TRBJ2-3; D perhaps matches TRBD1 (6 bases). The receptor was isolated from a man between 70 and 80 years old in good health. Here the CDR3 DNA reads TGTGCCAGCAGCCCCTGGGACAAGGGGGCGCAGTATTTT. Protein: CASSPWDKGAQYF.